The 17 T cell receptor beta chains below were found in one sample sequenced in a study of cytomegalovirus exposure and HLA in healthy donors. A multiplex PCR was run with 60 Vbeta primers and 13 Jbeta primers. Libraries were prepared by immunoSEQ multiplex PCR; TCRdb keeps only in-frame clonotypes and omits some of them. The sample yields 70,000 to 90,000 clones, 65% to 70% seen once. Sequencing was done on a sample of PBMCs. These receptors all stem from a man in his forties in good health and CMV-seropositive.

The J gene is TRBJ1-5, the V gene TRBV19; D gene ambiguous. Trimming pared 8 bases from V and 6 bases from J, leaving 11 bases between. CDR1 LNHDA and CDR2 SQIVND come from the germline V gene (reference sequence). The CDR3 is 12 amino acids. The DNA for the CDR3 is TGTGCCAGTCGGGGAGGAGGTCAGCCCCAGCATTTT. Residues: CASRGGGQPQHF.

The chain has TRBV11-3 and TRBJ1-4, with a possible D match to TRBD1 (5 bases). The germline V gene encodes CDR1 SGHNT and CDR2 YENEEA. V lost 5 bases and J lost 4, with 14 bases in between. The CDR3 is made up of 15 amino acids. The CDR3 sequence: CASSRTTGDNEKLFF. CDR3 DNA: TGTGCCAGCAGCAGAACTACAGGAGATAATGAAAAACTGTTTTTT.

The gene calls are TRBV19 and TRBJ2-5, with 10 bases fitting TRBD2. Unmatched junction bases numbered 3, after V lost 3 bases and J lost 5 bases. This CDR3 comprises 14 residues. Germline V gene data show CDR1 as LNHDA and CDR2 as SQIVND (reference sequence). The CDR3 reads CASSIVAGGETQYF. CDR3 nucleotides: TGTGCCAGTAGTATTGTAGCGGGGGGTGAGACCCAGTACTTC.

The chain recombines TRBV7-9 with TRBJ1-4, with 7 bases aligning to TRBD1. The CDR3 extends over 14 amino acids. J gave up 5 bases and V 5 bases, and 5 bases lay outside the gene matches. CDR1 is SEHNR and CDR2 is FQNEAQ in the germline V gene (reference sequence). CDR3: CASSPGGMNEKLFF. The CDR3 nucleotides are TGTGCCAGCAGCCCAGGGGGGATGAATGAAAAACTGTTTTTT. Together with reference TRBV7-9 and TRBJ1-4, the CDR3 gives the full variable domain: DTGVSQNPRHKITKRGQNVTFRCDPISEHNRLYWYRQTLGQGPEFLTYFQNEAQLEKSRLLSDRFSAERPKGSFSTLEIQRTEQGDSAMYLCASSPGGMNEKLFFGSGTQLSVL.

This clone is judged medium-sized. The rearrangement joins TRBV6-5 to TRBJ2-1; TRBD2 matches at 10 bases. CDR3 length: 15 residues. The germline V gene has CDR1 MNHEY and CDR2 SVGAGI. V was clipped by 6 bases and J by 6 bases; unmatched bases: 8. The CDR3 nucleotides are TGTGCCAGCAGCCACTCTAGCGGGGGCGGCAATGAGCAGTTCTTC. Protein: CASSHSSGGGNEQFF.

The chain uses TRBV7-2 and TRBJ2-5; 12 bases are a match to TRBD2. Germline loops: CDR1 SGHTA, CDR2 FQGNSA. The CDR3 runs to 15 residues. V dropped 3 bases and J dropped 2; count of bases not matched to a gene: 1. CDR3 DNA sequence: TGTGCCAGCAGCTTCCTAGCGGGGGGGCAAGAGACCCAGTACTTC. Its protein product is CASSFLAGGQETQYF.

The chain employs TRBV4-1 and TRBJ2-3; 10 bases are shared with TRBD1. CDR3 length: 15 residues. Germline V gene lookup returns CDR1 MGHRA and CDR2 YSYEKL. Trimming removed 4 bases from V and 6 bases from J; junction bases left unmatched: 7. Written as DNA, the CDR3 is TGCGCCAGCAGCCGGGACAGGGGAACTATGGATACGCAGTATTTT. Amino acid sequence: CASSRDRGTMDTQYF.

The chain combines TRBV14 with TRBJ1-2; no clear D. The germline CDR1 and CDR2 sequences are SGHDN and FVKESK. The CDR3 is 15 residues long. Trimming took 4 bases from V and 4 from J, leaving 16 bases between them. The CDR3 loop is CASSPQTAKVYGYTF. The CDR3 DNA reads TGTGCCAGCAGCCCCCAAACAGCCAAGGTCTATGGCTACACCTTC.

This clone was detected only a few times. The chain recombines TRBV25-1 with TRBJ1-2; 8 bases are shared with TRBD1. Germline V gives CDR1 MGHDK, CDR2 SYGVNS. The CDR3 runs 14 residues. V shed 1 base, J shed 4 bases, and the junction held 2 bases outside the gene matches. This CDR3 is CASSEFDRGYGYTF. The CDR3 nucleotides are TGTGCCAGCAGTGAATTTGACAGGGGCTATGGCTACACCTTC.

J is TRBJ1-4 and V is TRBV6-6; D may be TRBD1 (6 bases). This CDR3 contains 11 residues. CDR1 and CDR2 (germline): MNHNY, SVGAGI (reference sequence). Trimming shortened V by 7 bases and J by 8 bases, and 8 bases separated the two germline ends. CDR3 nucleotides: TGTGCCAGCACCGACAGGGAAAAACTGTTTTTT. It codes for CASTDREKLFF.

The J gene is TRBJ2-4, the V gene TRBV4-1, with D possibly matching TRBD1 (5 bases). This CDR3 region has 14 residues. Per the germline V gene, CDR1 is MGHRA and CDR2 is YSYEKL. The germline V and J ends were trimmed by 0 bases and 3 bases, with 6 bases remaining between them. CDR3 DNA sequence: TGCGCCAGCAGCCAAGAGCAGGGCAAAAACATTCAGTACTTC. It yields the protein CASSQEQGKNIQYF.

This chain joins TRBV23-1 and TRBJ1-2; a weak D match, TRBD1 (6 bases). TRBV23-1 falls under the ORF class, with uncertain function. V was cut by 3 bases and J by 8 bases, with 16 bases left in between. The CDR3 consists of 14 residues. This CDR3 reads CASSHEDSFGGYTF. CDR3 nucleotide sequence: TGCGCCAGCAGTCACGAGGACAGCTTCGGGGGCTACACCTTC.

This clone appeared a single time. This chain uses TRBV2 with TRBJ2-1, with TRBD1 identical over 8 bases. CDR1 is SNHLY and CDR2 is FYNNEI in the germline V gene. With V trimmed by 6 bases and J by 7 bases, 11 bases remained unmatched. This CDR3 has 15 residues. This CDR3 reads CASRVDRALKNEQFF. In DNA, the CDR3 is TGTGCCAGCAGGGTGGACAGGGCCCTTAAGAATGAGCAGTTCTTC. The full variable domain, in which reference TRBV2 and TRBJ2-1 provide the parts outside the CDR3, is EPEVTQTPSHQVTQMGQEVILRCVPISNHLYFYWYRQILGQKVEFLVSFYNNEISEKSEIFDDQFSVERPDGSNFTLKIRSTKLEDSAMYFCASRVDRALKNEQFFGPGTRLTVL.

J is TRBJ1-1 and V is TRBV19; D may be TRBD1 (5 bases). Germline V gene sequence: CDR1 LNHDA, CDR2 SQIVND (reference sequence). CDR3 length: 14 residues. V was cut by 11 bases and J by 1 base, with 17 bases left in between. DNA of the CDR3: TGTGCCGCCCAAGATGCCAGGGCGAACACTGAAGCTTTCTTT. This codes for CAAQDARANTEAFF. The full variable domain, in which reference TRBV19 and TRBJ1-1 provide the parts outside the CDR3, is DGGITQSPKYLFRKEGQNVTLSCEQNLNHDAMYWYRQDPGQGLRLIYYSQIVNDFQKGDIAEGYSVSREKKESFPLTVTSAQKNPTAFYLCAAQDARANTEAFFGQGTRLTVV.

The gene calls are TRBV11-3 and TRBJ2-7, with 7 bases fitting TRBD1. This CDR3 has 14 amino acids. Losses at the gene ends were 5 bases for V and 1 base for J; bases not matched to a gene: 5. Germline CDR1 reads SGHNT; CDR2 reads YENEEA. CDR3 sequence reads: CASSPRGTSYEQYF. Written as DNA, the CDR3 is TGTGCCAGCAGCCCCAGGGGGACATCCTACGAGCAGTACTTC. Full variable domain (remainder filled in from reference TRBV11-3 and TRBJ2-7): EAGVVQSPRYKIIEKKQPVAFWCNPISGHNTLYWYLQNLGQGPELLIRYENEEAVDDSQLPKDRFSAERLKGVDSTLKIQPAELGDSAVYLCASSPRGTSYEQYFGPGTRLTVT.

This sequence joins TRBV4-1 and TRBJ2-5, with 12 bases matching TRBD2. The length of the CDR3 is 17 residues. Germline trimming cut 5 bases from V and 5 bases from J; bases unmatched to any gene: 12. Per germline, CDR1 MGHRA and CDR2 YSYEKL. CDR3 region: CASSYSLAGGPGETQYF. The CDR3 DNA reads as TGCGCCAGCAGCTACTCGCTAGCGGGGGGGCCTGGGGAGACCCAGTACTTC.

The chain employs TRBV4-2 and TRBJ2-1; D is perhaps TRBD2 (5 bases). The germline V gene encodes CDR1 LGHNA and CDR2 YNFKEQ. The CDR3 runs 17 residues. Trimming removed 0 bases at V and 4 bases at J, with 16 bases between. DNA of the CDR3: TGTGCCAGCAGCCAAGATCCGTGGCGGGCCACTTACAATGAGCAGTTCTTC. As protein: CASSQDPWRATYNEQFF.